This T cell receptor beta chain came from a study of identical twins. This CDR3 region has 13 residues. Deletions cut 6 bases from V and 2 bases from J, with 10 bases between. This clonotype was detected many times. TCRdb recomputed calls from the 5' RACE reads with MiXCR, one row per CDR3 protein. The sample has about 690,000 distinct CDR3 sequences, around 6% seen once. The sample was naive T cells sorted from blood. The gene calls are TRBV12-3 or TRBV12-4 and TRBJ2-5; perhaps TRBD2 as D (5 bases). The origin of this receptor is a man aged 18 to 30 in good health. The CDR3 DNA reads TGTGCCAGCAGGAGCGGTTATCAAGAGACCCAGTACTTC. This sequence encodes CASRSGYQETQYF.